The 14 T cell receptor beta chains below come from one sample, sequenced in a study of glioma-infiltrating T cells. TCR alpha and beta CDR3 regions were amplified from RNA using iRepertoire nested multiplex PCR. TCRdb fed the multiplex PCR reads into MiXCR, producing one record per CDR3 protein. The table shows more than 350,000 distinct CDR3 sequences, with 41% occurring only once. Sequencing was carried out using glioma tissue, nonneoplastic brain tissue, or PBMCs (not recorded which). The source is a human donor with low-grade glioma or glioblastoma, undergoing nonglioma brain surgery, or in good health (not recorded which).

CDR3 residues: CASRKDVYNEQFF. The CDR3 nucleotides read TGTGCCAGTAGGAAGGACGTATACAATGAGCAGTTCTTC. This chain links TRBV19 with TRBJ2-1; D is unresolved. The CDR3 is 13 residues long. The V gene's germline CDR1 is LNHDA and CDR2 SQIVND (reference sequence). Trimming left V 6 bases short and J 4 bases short, with 10 bases between.

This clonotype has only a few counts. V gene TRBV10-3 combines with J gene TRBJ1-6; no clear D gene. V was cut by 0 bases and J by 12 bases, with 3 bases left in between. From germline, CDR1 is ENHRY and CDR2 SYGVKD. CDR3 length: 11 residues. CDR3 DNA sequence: TGTGCCATCAGTGAGTCGGGACCCCTCCACTTT. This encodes CAISESGPLHF.

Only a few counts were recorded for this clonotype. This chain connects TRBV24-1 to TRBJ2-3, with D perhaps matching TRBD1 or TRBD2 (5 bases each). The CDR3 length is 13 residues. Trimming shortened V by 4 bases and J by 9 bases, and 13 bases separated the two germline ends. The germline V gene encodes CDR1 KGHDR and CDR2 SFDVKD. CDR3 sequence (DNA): TGTGCCACCAGTGACCCGGGACCCCAAACGCAGTATTTT. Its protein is CATSDPGPQTQYF.

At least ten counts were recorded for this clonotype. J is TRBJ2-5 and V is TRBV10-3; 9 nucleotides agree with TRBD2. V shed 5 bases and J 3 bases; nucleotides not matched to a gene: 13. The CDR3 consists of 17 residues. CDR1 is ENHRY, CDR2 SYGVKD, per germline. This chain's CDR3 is CAISPRSGSEGEETQYF. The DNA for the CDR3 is TGTGCCATCAGTCCTCGTAGCGGGAGTGAGGGGGAAGAGACCCAGTACTTC.

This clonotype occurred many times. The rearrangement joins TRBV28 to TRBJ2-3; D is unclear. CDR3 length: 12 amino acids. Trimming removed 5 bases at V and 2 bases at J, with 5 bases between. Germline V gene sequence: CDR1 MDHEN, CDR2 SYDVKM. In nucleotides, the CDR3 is TGTGCCAGCAGTACTAACACAGATACGCAGTATTTT. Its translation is CASSTNTDTQYF.

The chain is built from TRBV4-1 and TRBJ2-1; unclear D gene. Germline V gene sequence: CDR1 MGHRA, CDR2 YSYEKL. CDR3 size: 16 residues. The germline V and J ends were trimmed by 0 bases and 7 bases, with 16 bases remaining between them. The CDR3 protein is CASSQDRREGRNEQFF. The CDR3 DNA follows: TGCGCCAGCAGCCAAGATCGAAGGGAAGGAAGGAATGAGCAGTTCTTC.

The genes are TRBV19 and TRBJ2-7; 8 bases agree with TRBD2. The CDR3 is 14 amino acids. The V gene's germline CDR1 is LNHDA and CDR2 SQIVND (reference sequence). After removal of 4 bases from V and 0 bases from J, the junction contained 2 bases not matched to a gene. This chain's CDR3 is CASSNSGGSYEQYF. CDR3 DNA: TGTGCCAGTAGTAACAGCGGGGGCTCCTACGAGCAGTACTTC.

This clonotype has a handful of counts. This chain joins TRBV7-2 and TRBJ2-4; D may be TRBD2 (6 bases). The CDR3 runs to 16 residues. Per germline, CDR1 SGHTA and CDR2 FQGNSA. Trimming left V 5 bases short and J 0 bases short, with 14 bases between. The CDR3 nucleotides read TGTGCCAGCAGCCCCCCGCGGGATCTAGCCAAAAACATTCAGTACTTC. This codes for CASSPPRDLAKNIQYF.

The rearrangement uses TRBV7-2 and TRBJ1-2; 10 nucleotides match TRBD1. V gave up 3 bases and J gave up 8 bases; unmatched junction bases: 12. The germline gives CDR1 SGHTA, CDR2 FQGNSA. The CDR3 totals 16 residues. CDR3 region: CASSLGDIGQGGGYTF. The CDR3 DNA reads TGTGCCAGCAGCTTGGGGGATATCGGACAGGGGGGAGGCTACACCTTC.

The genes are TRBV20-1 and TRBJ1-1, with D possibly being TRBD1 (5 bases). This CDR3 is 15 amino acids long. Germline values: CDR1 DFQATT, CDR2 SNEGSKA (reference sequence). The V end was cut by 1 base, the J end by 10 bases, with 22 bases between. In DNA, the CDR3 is TGCAGTGCTAGAGTCCCTGTCCTGGGGGGGGAGGTAGCTTTCTTT. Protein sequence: CSARVPVLGGEVAFF.

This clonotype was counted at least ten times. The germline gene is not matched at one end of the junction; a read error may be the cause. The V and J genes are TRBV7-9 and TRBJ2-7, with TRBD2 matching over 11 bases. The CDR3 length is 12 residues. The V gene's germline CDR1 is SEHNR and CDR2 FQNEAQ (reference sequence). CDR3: CASSLAGGEQYF. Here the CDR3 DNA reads TGTGCCAGCAGCCTAGCGGGAGGCGAGCAGTACTTC.

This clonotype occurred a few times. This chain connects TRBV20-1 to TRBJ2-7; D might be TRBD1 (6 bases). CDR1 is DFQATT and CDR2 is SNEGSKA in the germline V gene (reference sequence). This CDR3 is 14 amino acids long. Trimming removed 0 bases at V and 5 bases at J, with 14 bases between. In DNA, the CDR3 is TGCAGTGCTAGAGATCCAGGGGCTGTTGACGAGCAGTACTTC. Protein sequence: CSARDPGAVDEQYF.

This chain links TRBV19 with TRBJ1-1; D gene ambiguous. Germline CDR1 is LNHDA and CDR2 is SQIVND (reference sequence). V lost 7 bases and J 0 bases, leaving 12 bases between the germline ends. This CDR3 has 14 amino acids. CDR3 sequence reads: CASTIVHVNTEAFF. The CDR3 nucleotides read TGTGCCAGTACTATCGTACACGTGAACACTGAAGCTTTCTTT. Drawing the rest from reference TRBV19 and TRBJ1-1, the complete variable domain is DGGITQSPKYLFRKEGQNVTLSCEQNLNHDAMYWYRQDPGQGLRLIYYSQIVNDFQKGDIAEGYSVSREKKESFPLTVTSAQKNPTAFYLCASTIVHVNTEAFFGQGTRLTVV.

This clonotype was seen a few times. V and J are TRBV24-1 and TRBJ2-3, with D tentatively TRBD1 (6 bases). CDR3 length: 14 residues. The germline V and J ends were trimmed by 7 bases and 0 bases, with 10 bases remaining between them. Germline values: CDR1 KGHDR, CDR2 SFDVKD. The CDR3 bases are TGTGCCACCAGCATAGGACAGAGCACAGATACGCAGTATTTT. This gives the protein CATSIGQSTDTQYF.